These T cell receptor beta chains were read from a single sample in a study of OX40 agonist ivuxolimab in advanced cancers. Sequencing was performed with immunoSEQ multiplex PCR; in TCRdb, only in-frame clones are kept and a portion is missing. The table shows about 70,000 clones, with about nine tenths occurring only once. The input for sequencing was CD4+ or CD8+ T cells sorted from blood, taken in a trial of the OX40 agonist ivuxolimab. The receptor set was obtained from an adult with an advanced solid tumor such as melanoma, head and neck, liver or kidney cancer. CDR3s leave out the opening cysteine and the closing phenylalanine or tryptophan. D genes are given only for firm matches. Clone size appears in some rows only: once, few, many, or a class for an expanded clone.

CDR3 protein: ASRRDSSLH; J gene: TRBJ1-6; D gene: .; V gene: TRBV10-2; clone size: .
CDR3 protein: ASSFSRNTEAF; J gene: TRBJ1-1; D gene: .; V gene: TRBV5-6; clone size: .
CDR3 protein: SAKFGEKLF; J gene: TRBJ1-4; D gene: .; V gene: TRBV20-1; clone size: few
CDR3 protein: ASSLQGARIGELF; J gene: TRBJ2-2; D gene: TRBD1; V gene: TRBV5-4; clone size: .
CDR3 protein: ASRLTAGNEKLF; J gene: TRBJ1-4; D gene: .; V gene: TRBV6-6; clone size: once
CDR3 protein: ASSGPGTKNIQY; J gene: TRBJ2-4; D gene: .; V gene: TRBV10-1; clone size: .
CDR3 protein: ASSQAGTGRIFNQPQH; J gene: TRBJ1-5; D gene: TRBD1; V gene: TRBV4-1; clone size: .
CDR3 protein: ASSLLAASTDTQY; J gene: TRBJ2-3; D gene: TRBD2; V gene: TRBV7-2; clone size: .
CDR3 protein: ASSLRRNTGELF; J gene: TRBJ2-2; D gene: .; V gene: TRBV7-9; clone size: .
CDR3 protein: ASSLEGRPRGPLH; J gene: TRBJ1-6; D gene: .; V gene: TRBV7-6; clone size: .
CDR3 protein: ASSSSSTGELF; J gene: TRBJ2-2; D gene: .; V gene: TRBV11-3; clone size: .
CDR3 protein: ASSPARGRDTQY; J gene: TRBJ2-3; D gene: .; V gene: TRBV7-2; clone size: .
CDR3 protein: AIRSGINTGELF; J gene: TRBJ2-2; D gene: TRBD2; V gene: TRBV10-3; clone size: .
CDR3 protein: AIDDEGRGASGNTIY; J gene: TRBJ1-3; D gene: .; V gene: TRBV10-3; clone size: once
CDR3 protein: ASSPPGGINQPQH; J gene: TRBJ1-5; D gene: .; V gene: TRBV19; clone size: .
CDR3 protein: ASRLQGVGEKLF; J gene: TRBJ1-4; D gene: .; V gene: TRBV27; clone size: once
CDR3 protein: SVVVARVGGYT; J gene: TRBJ1-2; D gene: .; V gene: TRBV29-1; clone size: .
CDR3 protein: ASSQPGLAGVNEQF; J gene: TRBJ2-1; D gene: TRBD2; V gene: TRBV7-3; clone size: .
CDR3 protein: ASLRGGSSYNEQF; J gene: TRBJ2-1; D gene: .; V gene: TRBV6-5; clone size: once
CDR3 protein: ASSQEVGNTGELF; J gene: TRBJ2-2; D gene: .; V gene: TRBV4-2; clone size: .
CDR3 protein: ASTSGTFSYEQY; J gene: TRBJ2-7; D gene: .; V gene: TRBV28; clone size: once
CDR3 protein: ASSLDAVAKNIQY; J gene: TRBJ2-4; D gene: .; V gene: TRBV2; clone size: few
CDR3 protein: ASSTQGYEQY; J gene: TRBJ2-7; D gene: .; V gene: TRBV7-9; clone size: .
CDR3 protein: ATSWGSGPTTYEQY; J gene: TRBJ2-7; D gene: TRBD2; V gene: TRBV28; clone size: once
CDR3 protein: ASSTATRGTSGTAPLF; J gene: TRBJ2-1; D gene: TRBD2; V gene: TRBV19; clone size: .
CDR3 protein: ASSQGGLRYQY; J gene: TRBJ2-3; D gene: .; V gene: TRBV19; clone size: .
CDR3 protein: ASSIEDRGESPLH; J gene: TRBJ1-6; D gene: .; V gene: TRBV19; clone size: .
CDR3 protein: ASSSTSGGAWDTQY; J gene: TRBJ2-3; D gene: TRBD2; V gene: TRBV5-1; clone size: .
CDR3 protein: AWSGQEGNTIY; J gene: TRBJ1-3; D gene: .; V gene: TRBV30; clone size: .
CDR3 protein: ASTRGGLGSPLH; J gene: TRBJ1-6; D gene: .; V gene: TRBV2; clone size: .
CDR3 protein: ASRGTGGNQPQH; J gene: TRBJ1-5; D gene: TRBD1; V gene: TRBV6-5; clone size: .
CDR3 protein: ASSQDNGETQY; J gene: TRBJ2-5; D gene: .; V gene: TRBV4-2; clone size: .
CDR3 protein: ASSLGGGSSYNEQF; J gene: TRBJ2-1; D gene: TRBD2; V gene: TRBV28; clone size: .
CDR3 protein: ASSLDDRYEQY; J gene: TRBJ2-7; D gene: .; V gene: TRBV7-6; clone size: .
CDR3 protein: ASSLERSGARNIQY; J gene: TRBJ2-4; D gene: .; V gene: TRBV11-2; clone size: few
CDR3 protein: ASSLRQGINTEAF; J gene: TRBJ1-1; D gene: TRBD1; V gene: TRBV7-3; clone size: .
CDR3 protein: ASSQDLARDEQF; J gene: TRBJ2-1; D gene: .; V gene: TRBV4-1; clone size: .
CDR3 protein: ASSYSGASSYGYT; J gene: TRBJ1-2; D gene: .; V gene: TRBV6-6; clone size: once
CDR3 protein: SVGFKEQY; J gene: TRBJ2-5; D gene: .; V gene: TRBV29-1; clone size: .
CDR3 protein: ASSPGTGAGYT; J gene: TRBJ1-2; D gene: TRBD1; V gene: TRBV7-9; clone size: .
CDR3 protein: ASSYSTETQY; J gene: TRBJ2-5; D gene: .; V gene: TRBV6-5; clone size: .
CDR3 protein: ASSQEIWTDTQY; J gene: TRBJ2-3; D gene: .; V gene: TRBV14; clone size: once
CDR3 protein: ASSSQGSDTEAF; J gene: TRBJ1-1; D gene: TRBD1; V gene: TRBV5-1; clone size: .
CDR3 protein: ASSLAGGLMLGANVLT; J gene: TRBJ2-6; D gene: .; V gene: TRBV7-2; clone size: .